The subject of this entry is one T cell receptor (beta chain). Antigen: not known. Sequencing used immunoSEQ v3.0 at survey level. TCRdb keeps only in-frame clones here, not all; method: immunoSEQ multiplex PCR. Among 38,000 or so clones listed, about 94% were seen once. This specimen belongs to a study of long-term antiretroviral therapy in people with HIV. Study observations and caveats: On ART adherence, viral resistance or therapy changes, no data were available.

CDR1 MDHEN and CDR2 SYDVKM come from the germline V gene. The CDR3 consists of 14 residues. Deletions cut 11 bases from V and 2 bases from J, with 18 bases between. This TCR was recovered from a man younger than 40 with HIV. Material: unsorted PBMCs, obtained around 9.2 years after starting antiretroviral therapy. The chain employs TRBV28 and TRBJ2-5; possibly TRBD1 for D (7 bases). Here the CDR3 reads CAGSGGTAQETQYF. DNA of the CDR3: TGTGCCGGGAGTGGGGGGACAGCACAAGAGACCCAGTACTTC.